This T cell receptor beta chain was obtained from a study of technical replicates of blood from a handful of donors. The protocol was immunoSEQ multiplex PCR, while the TCRdb copy is restricted to in-frame clones and leaves out a portion. This sample has about 57,000 clones; about 87% occur once, and the top ten carry around 5%. The V gene lost 5 bases and the J gene lost 0 bases, with 16 bases spanning the gap. CDR3 length equals 16 residues. CDR1 and CDR2 from the germline V gene are SEHNR and FQNEAQ (reference sequence). The specimen sequenced was PBMCs. The source of this sequence is a human donor in good health. Some clones in this sample may be carry-over from other donors' samples. The chain joins TRBV7-9 to TRBJ1-1; D remains ambiguous. CDR3 DNA sequence: TGTGCCAGCAGCCCTAGAGGGTCGGGGATGAACACTGAAGCTTTCTTT. Amino acids: CASSPRGSGMNTEAFF. Supplemented by reference TRBV7-9 and TRBJ1-1, the full variable domain reads DTGVSQNPRHKITKRGQNVTFRCDPISEHNRLYWYRQTLGQGPEFLTYFQNEAQLEKSRLLSDRFSAERPKGSFSTLEIQRTEQGDSAMYLCASSPRGSGMNTEAFFGQGTRLTVV.